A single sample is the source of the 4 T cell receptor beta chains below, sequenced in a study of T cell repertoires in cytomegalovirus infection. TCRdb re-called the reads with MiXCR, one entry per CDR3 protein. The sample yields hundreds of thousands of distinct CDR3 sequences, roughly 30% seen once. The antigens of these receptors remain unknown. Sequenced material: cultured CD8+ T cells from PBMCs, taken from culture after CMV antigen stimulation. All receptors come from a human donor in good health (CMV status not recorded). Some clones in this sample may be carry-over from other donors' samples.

The chain's CDR3 is CASSFAGSNTGELFF. The CDR3 nucleotides read TGTGCCAGCAGTTTTGCGGGTTCGAACACCGGGGAGCTGTTTTTT. The rearrangement joins TRBV12-3 or TRBV12-4 to TRBJ2-2; tentatively, D is TRBD2 (5 bases). V lost 3 bases and J 0 bases, leaving 8 bases between the germline ends. The CDR3 consists of 15 residues.

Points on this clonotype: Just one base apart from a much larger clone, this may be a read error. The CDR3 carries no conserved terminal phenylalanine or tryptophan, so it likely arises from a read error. The CDR3 region is CASSLEYYTQGTVHYSNEQFS. The CDR3 nucleotides read TGTGCCAGCAGCTTAGAATATTATACACAAGGGACAGTACACTACTCCAATGAGCAGTTCTCC. The V and J genes are TRBV7-6 and TRBJ2-1, with 7 bases identical to TRBD1. In germline, CDR1 is SGHVS, CDR2 FNYEAQ. The CDR3 totals 21 residues. The V segment lost 1 base and the J segment 6 bases; nucleotides outside the gene matches: 24.

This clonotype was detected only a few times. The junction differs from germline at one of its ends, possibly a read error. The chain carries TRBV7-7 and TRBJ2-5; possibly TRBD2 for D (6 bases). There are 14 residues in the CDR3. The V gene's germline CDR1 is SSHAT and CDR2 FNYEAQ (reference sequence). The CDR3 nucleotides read TGTGCTAGCAGCTTAGTGGCAGCGGGAGAGACCCAGTACTTC. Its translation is CASSLVAAGETQYF.

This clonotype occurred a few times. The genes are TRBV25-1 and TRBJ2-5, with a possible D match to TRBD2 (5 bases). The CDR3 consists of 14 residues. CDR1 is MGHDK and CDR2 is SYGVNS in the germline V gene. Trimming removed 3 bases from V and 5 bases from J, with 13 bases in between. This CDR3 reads CASSDLSRGETQYF. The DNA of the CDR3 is TGTGCCAGCAGTGATCTCAGTAGAGGGGAGACCCAGTACTTC.